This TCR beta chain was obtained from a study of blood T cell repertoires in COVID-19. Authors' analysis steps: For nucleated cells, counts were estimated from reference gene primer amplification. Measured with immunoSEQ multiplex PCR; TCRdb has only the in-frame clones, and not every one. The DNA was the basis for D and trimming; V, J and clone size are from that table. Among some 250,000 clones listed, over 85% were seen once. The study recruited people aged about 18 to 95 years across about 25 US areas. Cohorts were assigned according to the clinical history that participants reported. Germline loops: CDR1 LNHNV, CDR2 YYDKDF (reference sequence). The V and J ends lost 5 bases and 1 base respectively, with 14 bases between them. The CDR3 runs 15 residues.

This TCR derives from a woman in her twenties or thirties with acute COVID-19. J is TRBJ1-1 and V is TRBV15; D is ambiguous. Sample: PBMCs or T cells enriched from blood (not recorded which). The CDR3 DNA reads TGTGCCACCAGCCCCCGTGGACTCAGGAACACTGAAGCTTTCTTT. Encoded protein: CATSPRGLRNTEAFF.